Listed below are T cell receptor beta chains from one sample, sequenced in a study of response to subunit inactivated influenza vaccine. MiXCR was run by TCRdb on the RT-PCR reads, yielding one entry per CDR3 protein. The data show about 540,000 distinct CDR3 sequences, with less than 25% seen just once and 2.5% to 3% held by the top ten. The sample was also linked to a second study, of T cells expressing NK-cell markers.

The sample consisted of CD4+ T cells sorted from PBMCs, taken 11 to 12 days after vaccination. The receptor source for this set is a man between 50 and 59 years old who received an inactivated influenza vaccine. Each CDR3 is given with its conserved first and last residue. A D gene is named only where the DNA matches it firmly. Only some rows state a clone size, as once, few, many or a class for expanded clones.

cdr3_aa cdr3_nt j_call clone_size v_call d_call
CASSLDPQPQHF TGTGCCAGCAGCTTGGATCCTCAGCCCCAGCATTTT TRBJ1-5 NA TRBV5-8 NA
CASSSHQSTGSYEQYF TGTGCCAGCAGCTCCCACCAATCGACAGGAAGCTACGAGCAGTACTTC TRBJ2-7 few TRBV11-2 NA
CASSADRGPDTQYF TGTGCCAGCAGCGCGGACAGGGGGCCGGATACGCAGTATTTT TRBJ2-3 few TRBV7-2 TRBD1
CASSQIGTGDDTQYF TGCGCCAGCAGCCAAATCGGGACAGGGGATGATACGCAGTATTTT TRBJ2-3 few TRBV4-1 TRBD1
CASSYFLASGQETQYF TGTGCCAGCAGCTATTTCCTTGCTAGCGGACAAGAGACCCAGTACTTC TRBJ2-5 NA TRBV7-9 TRBD2
CASTGQGRNTIYF TGTGCCAGCACCGGGCAGGGAAGGAACACCATATATTTT TRBJ1-3 few TRBV2 NA
CASSLEQNQPQHF TGTGCCAGCAGTTTAGAGCAAAATCAGCCCCAGCATTTT TRBJ1-5 NA TRBV12-3/TRBV12-4 NA
CASSQGDGMYEQYF TGTGCCAGCAGCCAAGGGGACGGGATGTACGAGCAGTACTTC TRBJ2-7 few TRBV4-2 NA
CASSVSGAGTEAFF TGTGCCAGCAGCGTATCCGGGGCCGGCACTGAAGCTTTCTTT TRBJ1-1 NA TRBV9 NA
CASSLMFTFTDTQYF TGCGCCAGCAGCTTGATGTTTACCTTCACAGATACGCAGTATTTT TRBJ2-3 few TRBV5-1 NA
CASSLGTSGAEDIQYF TGTGCCAGCAGTTTAGGAACAAGCGGGGCGGAGGACATTCAGTACTTC TRBJ2-4 many TRBV12-3/TRBV12-4 TRBD2
CASSGQTNTGELFF TGTGCCAGCAGCGGACAGACGAACACCGGGGAGCTGTTTTTT TRBJ2-2 few TRBV12-3/TRBV12-4 NA
CASSRREAYEQYF TGTGCCAGCTCACGACGGGAGGCCTACGAGCAGTACTTC TRBJ2-7 few TRBV18 TRBD2
CASSQDESRKNYEQYF TGCGCCAGCAGCCAGGATGAATCGAGGAAGAACTACGAGCAGTACTTC TRBJ2-7 few TRBV5-1 NA
CASTGLAVVNEQFF TGTGCCAGCACAGGACTAGCGGTGGTGAATGAGCAGTTCTTC TRBJ2-1 few TRBV6-2/TRBV6-3 TRBD2
CASSLRLARTDTQYF TGTGCCAGCAGCCTAAGACTAGCGCGCACAGATACGCAGTATTTT TRBJ2-3 NA TRBV12-3/TRBV12-4 TRBD2
CSAAPQGDYEQYF TGCAGCGCCGCACCACAGGGGGACTACGAGCAGTACTTC TRBJ2-7 NA TRBV29-1 TRBD1
CASSRSQNTEAFF TGTGCCAGCAGTCGATCGCAGAACACTGAAGCTTTCTTT TRBJ1-1 many TRBV6-1 NA
CISVSGDILNQPQHF NA TRBJ1-5 few TRBV7-5 NA
CASSQQDMNTEAFF TGTGCCAGCTCACAACAGGACATGAACACTGAAGCTTTCTTT TRBJ1-1 NA TRBV18 NA
CASSPPNTASGNTIYF TGTGCCAGCTCACCACCGAACACAGCTTCTGGAAACACCATATATTTT TRBJ1-3 NA TRBV18 NA
CASSARNTEAFF TGTGCCAGCAGCGCCAGGAACACTGAAGCTTTCTTT TRBJ1-1 few TRBV5-6 NA
CASSQMGHGNEQFF TGTGCCAGCAGCCAGATGGGACACGGGAACGAGCAGTTCTTC TRBJ2-1 NA TRBV7-6 NA
CDSSLVGEETQYF TGTGACAGCAGCTTGGTAGGGGAAGAGACCCAGTACTTC TRBJ2-5 NA TRBV5-5 NA
CASSDLDFNEQFF TGTGCCAGCAGCGACCTAGACTTCAATGAGCAGTTCTTC TRBJ2-1 NA TRBV9 NA
CASGPGLNTEAFF TGTGCTAGTGGTCCGGGATTGAACACTGAAGCTTTCTTT TRBJ1-1 once TRBV12-5 NA
CAINDHRGMNTEAFF TGTGCCATCAACGATCACAGGGGGATGAACACTGAAGCTTTCTTT TRBJ1-1 NA TRBV6-1 TRBD1
CASSQDPGAGSYNEQFF TGCGCCAGCAGCCAAGATCCCGGGGCCGGCTCCTACAATGAGCAGTTCTTC TRBJ2-1 NA TRBV4-1 NA
CASSQGGQSNQPQHF TGTGCCAGCAGCCAAGGGGGACAGTCCAATCAGCCCCAGCATTTT TRBJ1-5 many TRBV4-2 TRBD1
CASSVGGFSYEQYF TGTGCCAGCAGCGTAGGAGGGTTCTCCTACGAGCAGTACTTC TRBJ2-7 NA TRBV9 NA
CASSPGQESPLHF TGTGCCAGCAGCCCAGGACAGGAATCACCCCTCCACTTT TRBJ1-6 few TRBV7-3 TRBD1
CAISEGVRDGYTF TGTGCCATCAGTGAGGGAGTTCGCGATGGCTACACCTTC TRBJ1-2 NA TRBV10-3 NA
CASSPGHGNTGELFF TGCGCCAGCAGCCCGGGACACGGTAACACCGGGGAGCTGTTTTTT TRBJ2-2 few TRBV5-1 NA
CASSIGQGSEAFF TGTGCCAGCAGTATAGGACAGGGTAGTGAAGCTTTCTTT TRBJ1-1 NA TRBV6-6 TRBD1
CASRPQGRGGGELFF TGTGCCAGCAGACCCCAAGGTCGGGGGGGAGGGGAGCTGTTTTTT TRBJ2-2 NA TRBV27 TRBD2
CASGKGGNTGELFF TGCGCCAGCGGAAAAGGGGGGAACACCGGGGAGCTGTTTTTT TRBJ2-2 many TRBV5-1 NA
CASSLDRGAIGQPQHF TGTGCCAGCAGCCTCGACAGGGGGGCTATAGGTCAGCCCCAGCATTTT TRBJ1-5 NA TRBV5-6 TRBD1
CASSYLVRGSYEQYF TGTGCCAGCAGTTACTTGGTCAGGGGCTCCTACGAGCAGTACTTC TRBJ2-7 NA TRBV6-5 NA
CASSYSSSGGSVDTQYF TGTGCCAGCAGTTACTCGAGTAGCGGGGGGTCCGTAGATACGCAGTATTTT TRBJ2-3 NA TRBV6-2/TRBV6-3 TRBD2
CSAKGGSTNEQYF TGCAGTGCTAAGGGGGGGAGTACCAACGAGCAGTACTTC TRBJ2-7 few TRBV20-1 NA
CSVEASGRGDTQYF TGCAGCGTTGAGGCTAGCGGGAGGGGTGATACGCAGTATTTT TRBJ2-3 NA TRBV29-1 TRBD2
CASSLLAANEAFF TGTGCCAGCAGTTTATTGGCCGCAAACGAAGCTTTCTTT TRBJ1-1 NA TRBV12-3/TRBV12-4 NA
CASSQFNEQFF TGTGCCAGCAGCCAATTTAATGAGCAGTTCTTC TRBJ2-1 many TRBV3-1 NA
CASSPTPGQAITYEQYF TGTGCCAGCAGCCCGACCCCGGGACAGGCTATTACCTACGAGCAGTACTTC TRBJ2-7 few TRBV4-2 TRBD1
CATSDSTSGRVYEQYF TGTGCCACCAGTGATTCAACTAGCGGGAGAGTCTACGAGCAGTACTTC TRBJ2-7 NA TRBV24-1 TRBD2
CASSSVGWPSNQPQHF TGTGCCAGCAGTTCTGTTGGGTGGCCAAGCAATCAGCCCCAGCATTTT TRBJ1-5 few TRBV6-2/TRBV6-3 NA
CASSLGGGGVNEQYF TGCGCCAGCAGCTTGGGAGGGGGAGGGGTCAACGAGCAGTACTTC TRBJ2-7 few TRBV5-1 NA
CASSPRETAYEQYF TGTGCCAGCAGCCCGCGGGAAACCGCCTACGAGCAGTACTTC TRBJ2-7 few TRBV7-9 NA
CAWSVQTNTEAFF TGTGCCTGGAGTGTACAGACGAACACTGAAGCTTTCTTT TRBJ1-1 few TRBV30 NA
CASSPNRGGFQSTQYF TGCGCCAGCAGCCCAAATCGGGGGGGGTTTCAATCGACGCAGTATTTT TRBJ2-3 few TRBV4-3 TRBD2
CASSFTGLVDNTGELFF TGTGCCAGCAGCTTTACGGGACTAGTTGACAACACCGGGGAGCTGTTTTTT TRBJ2-2 few TRBV7-9 TRBD2
CASSLSFGYEQYF TGTGCCAGCAGTTTAAGTTTTGGTTACGAGCAGTACTTC TRBJ2-7 NA TRBV12-3/TRBV12-4 NA
CASSVDRAETQYF TGTGCCAGCTCCGTGGACAGGGCAGAGACCCAGTACTTC TRBJ2-5 NA TRBV18 TRBD1
CASSQVERSGELFF TGCGCCAGCAGCCAAGTTGAGAGGTCCGGGGAGCTGTTTTTT TRBJ2-2 few TRBV4-3 NA
CASSSRDRGEAFF TGTGCCAGCAGCTCCCGGGACAGGGGTGAAGCTTTCTTT TRBJ1-1 few TRBV11-2 TRBD1
CAINPATSGNTIYF TGTGCCATCAATCCCGCCACCTCTGGAAACACCATATATTTT TRBJ1-3 NA TRBV10-3 NA
CSADRRAGNSPLHF TGCAGTGCTGACAGGCGCGCAGGGAATTCACCCCTCCACTTT TRBJ1-6 many TRBV20-1 NA
CSASRGLSYEQYF TGCAGTGCTTCGAGGGGGCTCTCCTACGAGCAGTACTTC TRBJ2-7 NA TRBV20-1 TRBD1